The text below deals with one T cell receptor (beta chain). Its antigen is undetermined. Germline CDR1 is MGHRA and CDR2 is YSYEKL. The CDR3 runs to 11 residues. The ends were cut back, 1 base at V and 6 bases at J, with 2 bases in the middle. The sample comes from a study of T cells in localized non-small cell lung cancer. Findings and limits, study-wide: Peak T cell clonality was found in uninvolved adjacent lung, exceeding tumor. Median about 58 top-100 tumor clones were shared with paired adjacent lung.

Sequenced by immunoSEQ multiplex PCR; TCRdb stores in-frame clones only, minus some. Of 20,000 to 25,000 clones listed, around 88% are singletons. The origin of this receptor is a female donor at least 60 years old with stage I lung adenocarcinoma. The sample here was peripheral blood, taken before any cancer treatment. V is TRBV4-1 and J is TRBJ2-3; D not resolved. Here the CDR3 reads CASSQGDTQYF. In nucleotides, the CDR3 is TGCGCCAGCAGCCAAGGGGATACGCAGTATTTT.